The 5 T cell receptor beta chains reported below all come from one sample, sequenced in a study of T cell responses to AZD1222 COVID-19 vaccine. Here immunoSEQ multiplex PCR was the method, and the copy in TCRdb shows in-frame clones only, minus some. This sample has 200,000 or so clones, with roughly 92% found just once. Sample: peripheral blood, taken 28 days after the second AZD1222 dose. These receptors all stem from an adult who received the AZD1222 COVID-19 vaccine.

This chain connects TRBV28 to TRBJ1-5; 11 bases align to TRBD1. The germline CDR1 and CDR2 sequences are MDHEN and SYDVKM. The CDR3 length is 20 residues. The V segment lost 8 bases and the J segment 4 bases; nucleotides outside the gene matches: 22. DNA of the CDR3: TGTGCCAGCCCCGCTCCCGGGACAGGGGGAGGCCCTAGATCAAATCAGCCCCAGCATTTT. Translating gives CASPAPGTGGGPRSNQPQHF.

The genes are TRBV6-5 and TRBJ1-6, with D unresolved. Germline V gene data show CDR1 as MNHEY and CDR2 as SVGAGI. The germline V and J ends were trimmed by 8 bases and 7 bases, with 12 bases remaining between them. The CDR3 sequence is 13 residues long. CDR3 in amino acids: CASSIGLNSPLHF. The CDR3 bases are TGTGCCAGCTCGATCGGTCTAAATTCACCCCTCCACTTT.

V gene TRBV27 combines with J gene TRBJ1-4; 9 nucleotides match TRBD1. Germline V gene data show CDR1 as MNHEY and CDR2 as SMNVEV (reference sequence). The J segment lost 7 bases and the V segment lost 6 bases, leaving 15 bases of the junction unmatched. CDR3 length: 17 residues. In nucleotides, the CDR3 is TGTGCCAGCAGCCGTGACAGGGGGTCACAATCGGTTGAAAAACTGTTTTTT. Amino acid sequence: CASSRDRGSQSVEKLFF. Drawing the rest from reference TRBV27 and TRBJ1-4, the complete variable domain is EAQVTQNPRYLITVTGKKLTVTCSQNMNHEYMSWYRQDPGLGLRQIYYSMNVEVTDKGDVPEGYKVSRKEKRNFPLILESPSPNQTSLYFCASSRDRGSQSVEKLFFGSGTQLSVL.

The chain is built from TRBV5-1 and TRBJ1-1, with 7 positions matching TRBD1. Trimming at V came to 2 bases and at J to 0 bases, leaving 4 bases not matched to a gene. Germline CDR1 reads SGHRS; CDR2 reads YFSETQ. The CDR3 loop spans 15 amino acids. Written as DNA, the CDR3 is TGCGCCAGCAGCTTAAGACAGGGTTTGAACACTGAAGCTTTCTTT. Amino acid sequence: CASSLRQGLNTEAFF.

V usage is TRBV5-5 and J usage is TRBJ2-1; D call uncertain. CDR1 and CDR2 (germline): SGHKS, YYEKEE (reference sequence). This CDR3 comprises 14 residues. V lost 1 base and J 3 bases, leaving 8 bases between the germline ends. The CDR3 protein is CASSLSGFYNEQFF. CDR3 coding DNA: TGTGCCAGCAGCTTGTCGGGTTTCTACAATGAGCAGTTCTTC.